The clone carrying this T cell receptor (beta chain) was detected a few times. The antigen is not known. This sample is drawn from a study of blood T cells in healthy people across ages. Study outcomes and limitations: Unsorted PBMCs prevented conclusive naive versus antigen-experienced comparison.

A second PCR, run for about 7 to 12 cycles, used a sample-barcoded 5' primer plus a J-beta primer mix. MiXCR, applied by TCRdb to the 5' RACE reads, yields one record per CDR3 protein. The table records just under 750,000 distinct CDR3 sequences, approximately 22% of them present only once. J was trimmed by 4 bases and V by 7 bases; bases with no gene match: 8. Germline values: CDR1 SQVTM, CDR2 ANQGSEA. This CDR3 spans 14 amino acids. This clonotype was sampled from a man between 65 and 79 years old in good health. Source material: blood. The chain uses TRBV29-1 and TRBJ2-3; 10 bases fit TRBD1. The CDR3 DNA follows: TGCAGCGCCCGAGGTGGGACAGGGGCAGATACGCAGTATTTT. This encodes CSARGGTGADTQYF.